These 32 T cell receptor beta chains came from one sample sequenced in a study of identical twins. Each CDR3 protein gets one entry after TCRdb re-called the 5' RACE reads with MiXCR. The sample records 300,000 to 400,000 distinct CDR3 sequences, about 12% being singletons. These data were also filed under a second study, of yellow fever vaccine responses in identical twins.

The specimen was CD8+ T cells sorted from blood. Every receptor here comes from a woman younger than 30 in good health.

The rearrangement links TRBV7-6 to TRBJ2-7; 7 bases are shared with TRBD1. Trimming cost V 3 bases and J 2 bases; bases outside gene matches: 4. The V gene's germline CDR1 is SGHVS and CDR2 FNYEAQ. CDR3 size: 14 residues. This CDR3 is CASSFPGQTYEQYF. In DNA form, the CDR3 reads TGTGCCAGCAGCTTTCCGGGACAGACCTACGAGCAGTACTTC.

The sample holds a few counts of this clonotype. Mismatch with germline at one junction end may stem from a read error. V is TRBV12-3 or TRBV12-4 and J is TRBJ2-5, with D perhaps TRBD1 (6 bases). There are 15 residues in the CDR3. CDR3 sequence (DNA): TGTGCCAGCAGTTCACCCGGGACATACCATGAGACCCAGTACTTC. Protein product: CASSSPGTYHETQYF.

This clonotype was counted only a few times. The chain is built from TRBV9 and TRBJ2-2, with 15 bases identical to TRBD2. In germline, CDR1 is SGDLS, CDR2 YYNGEE. The CDR3 totals 19 residues. The junction had 3 bases not matched to a gene; V was cut back by 0 bases and J by 0 bases. The CDR3 is CASSVGWTSGRANTGELFF. CDR3 sequence (DNA): TGTGCCAGCAGCGTAGGGTGGACTAGCGGGAGGGCGAACACCGGGGAGCTGTTTTTT.

This clonotype was detected a few times. V gene TRBV12-3 or TRBV12-4 combines with J gene TRBJ2-1; TRBD1 is a possible D gene (6 bases). There are 15 residues in the CDR3. V lost 3 bases and J 9 bases, leaving 18 bases between the germline ends. In DNA form, the CDR3 reads TGTGCCAGCAGTTTTTTCCCCCCAGGGGACGGTGAGCAGTTCTTC. Its protein product is CASSFFPPGDGEQFF.

The chain combines TRBV7-6 with TRBJ1-1, with unresolved D. The CDR3 contains 13 residues. The V gene lost 4 bases and the J gene lost 1 base, with 7 bases spanning the gap. CDR1 is SGHVS, CDR2 FNYEAQ, per germline. This chain's CDR3 is CASSSGSNTEAFF. The CDR3 region has the DNA TGTGCCAGCAGCTCCGGGTCGAACACTGAAGCTTTCTTT.

This clonotype was observed a handful of times. The chain has TRBV5-1 and TRBJ2-7; 12 nucleotides match TRBD1. Trimming at V came to 4 bases and at J to 6 bases, leaving 2 bases not matched to a gene. Germline V gene data show CDR1 as SGHRS and CDR2 as YFSETQ. There are 13 residues in the CDR3. CDR3 nucleotides: TGCGCCAGCAGCGGGGACAGGGGGCCCGAGCAGTACTTC. Encoded protein: CASSGDRGPEQYF.

In its sample, this clonotype was seen many times. CDR3 nucleotide sequence: TGTGCCAGCAGTTCGGGGGCAGGCGAGCAGTACGTC. It is translated as CASSSGAGEQYV. The chain carries TRBV12-3 or TRBV12-4 and TRBJ2-7; D may correspond to TRBD1 or TRBD2 (6 bases each). The V end lost 4 bases, the J end lost 6 bases, and 10 bases lay between the germline ends. CDR3 length: 12 residues.

This clonotype was counted only a few times. The chain recombines TRBV2 with TRBJ2-1; D is unresolved. CDR3 length equals 12 residues. The V end was cut by 3 bases, the J end by 4 bases, with 4 bases between. Germline V gene sequence: CDR1 SNHLY, CDR2 FYNNEI. CDR3 residues: CASSDDYNEQFF. The CDR3, as DNA: TGTGCCAGCAGTGATGATTACAATGAGCAGTTCTTC.

This clonotype was counted only a few times. The chain uses TRBV12-3 or TRBV12-4 and TRBJ2-7; a possible D gene is TRBD2 (6 bases). Trimming shortened V by 0 bases and J by 7 bases, and 10 bases separated the two germline ends. The CDR3 has 13 residues. In DNA form, the CDR3 reads TGTGCCAGCAGTTTAGCGGGAGGCGGGGAGCAGTACTTC. Its translation is CASSLAGGGEQYF.

This chain joins TRBV2 and TRBJ2-2, with unresolved D. The V gene's germline CDR1 is SNHLY and CDR2 FYNNEI. The V end was cut by 4 bases, the J end by 0 bases, with 6 bases between. The CDR3 spans 14 residues. As DNA, the CDR3 is TGTGCCAGCAGTGGGCGGCCGAACACCGGGGAGCTGTTTTTT. Translating it yields CASSGRPNTGELFF.

Details on this clonotype: The junction departs from the called germline gene at one end, perhaps through a read error. The chain links TRBV2 to TRBJ2-3; TRBD1 aligns across 7 bases. This CDR3 is built from 16 residues. Per germline, CDR1 SNHLY and CDR2 FYNNEI. CDR3 sequence: CASSEGQGIGTDTQYF. The CDR3 region has the DNA TGTGCCAGCAGTGAAGGACAGGGAATAGGCACAGATACTCAGTATTTT.

The sample holds a few counts of this clonotype. Germline and junction disagree at one end, which may indicate a read error. V usage is TRBV6-1 and J usage is TRBJ1-2; tentatively, D is TRBD1 (6 bases). Germline assignment: CDR1 MNHNS and CDR2 SASEGT. This CDR3 spans 15 amino acids. The CDR3 loop reads CASSPISGHLYDYTF. CDR3 sequence (DNA): TGTGCCAGCAGCCCTATTTCGGGACATCTCTATGACTACACCTTC.

The rearrangement uses TRBV27 and TRBJ1-4; a weak D match, TRBD1 (5 bases). V dropped 8 bases and J dropped 9 bases, with 19 bases sitting between them. CDR1 is MNHEY and CDR2 is SMNVEV in the germline V gene (reference sequence). The CDR3 loop spans 14 amino acids. The CDR3 DNA follows: TGTGCCAGCGGCGGGGACGCGGGTCTTCAAAAACTGTTTTTT. Protein sequence: CASGGDAGLQKLFF.

This clonotype was counted only a few times. The gene calls are TRBV20-1 and TRBJ1-2; the match to TRBD1 covers 9 bases. CDR3 length equals 15 residues. Germline CDR1 is DFQATT and CDR2 is SNEGSKA (reference sequence). The V gene end was trimmed by 0 bases and the J gene end by 6 bases; junction bases not matched to a gene: 8. DNA of the CDR3: TGCAGTGCTAGAGAAATGGGACAGGGAGTGGATGGCTACACCTTC. It specifies CSAREMGQGVDGYTF.

This clonotype was seen at least ten times. The gene calls are TRBV4-1 and TRBJ2-1, with TRBD2 as a possible D gene (5 bases). The CDR3 sequence is 13 residues long. Trimming cost V 5 bases and J 10 bases, with 15 bases left between them. CDR1 MGHRA and CDR2 YSYEKL come from the germline V gene. The CDR3 spells CASSSRLSLEQFF. CDR3 bases: TGCGCCAGCAGCTCGAGACTATCCCTAGAGCAGTTCTTC.

The sample holds many counts of this clonotype. The V call is TRBV12-3 or TRBV12-4, the J call TRBJ2-2, with D tentatively TRBD2 (6 bases). With 5 bases removed from V and 5 bases from J, the gap between germline ends came to 21 bases. CDR3 size: 17 residues. CDR3 nucleotides: TGTGCCAGCAGTCCCGCCCGAGGGCGGGGTGGAACCGGGGAGCTGTTTTTT. It is translated as CASSPARGRGGTGELFF.

A few counts support this clonotype. This chain links TRBV27 with TRBJ2-7; unclear D gene. Germline-derived CDR1 and CDR2 are MNHEY and SMNVEV (reference sequence). The V end was cut by 2 bases, the J end by 5 bases, with 10 bases between. This CDR3 has 13 residues. The CDR3 sequence is CASSLRRKDEQYF. The CDR3 DNA follows: TGTGCCAGCAGTTTACGTAGAAAGGACGAGCAGTACTTC.

This clonotype was counted only a few times. This chain joins TRBV27 and TRBJ2-1; D is possibly TRBD2 (6 bases). V lost 10 bases, J lost 6 bases, and 13 bases lay in between. In germline, CDR1 is MNHEY, CDR2 SMNVEV (reference sequence). CDR3 length equals 12 residues. Written as DNA, the CDR3 is TGTGCCACGGAGGGCAGGGCCAATGAGCAGTTCTTC. Amino acid sequence: CATEGRANEQFF.

This chain joins TRBV5-1 and TRBJ2-1; 9 bases are a match to TRBD1. With 2 bases clipped from V and 0 bases from J, the junction kept 3 bases outside the gene matches. The germline V gene encodes CDR1 SGHRS and CDR2 YFSETQ. The CDR3 extends over 16 amino acids. In DNA form, the CDR3 reads TGCGCCAGCAGCTTCTGGGACAGGGCCTCCTACAATGAGCAGTTCTTC. Amino acids: CASSFWDRASYNEQFF.

This clonotype was detected ten times or more. The chain joins TRBV9 to TRBJ2-7, with 8 bases identical to TRBD2. The length of the CDR3 is 14 residues. V gave up 3 bases and J gave up 1 base; unmatched junction bases: 3. Per germline, CDR1 SGDLS and CDR2 YYNGEE. CDR3 DNA sequence: TGTGCCAGCAGCGGGGGACTAGGATCCTACGAGCAGTACTTC. Encoded protein: CASSGGLGSYEQYF. The whole variable domain, filled in from reference TRBV9 and TRBJ2-7, reads DSGVTQTPKHLITATGQRVTLRCSPRSGDLSVYWYQQSLDQGLQFLIQYYNGEERAKGNILERFSAQQFPDLHSELNLSSLELGDSALYFCASSGGLGSYEQYFGPGTRLTVT.

This rearrangement joins TRBV7-9 to TRBJ2-7; D is undetermined. The V gene's germline CDR1 is SEHNR and CDR2 FQNEAQ (reference sequence). The CDR3 is made up of 12 amino acids. The V and J ends lost 5 bases and 5 bases respectively, with 10 bases between them. The CDR3 loop reads CASSAGVDEQYV. CDR3 sequence (DNA): TGTGCCAGCAGCGCAGGAGTGGACGAGCAGTACGTC.

This clonotype occurred a few times. The genes are TRBV6-1 and TRBJ2-3, with 7 bases identical to TRBD1. This CDR3 contains 16 residues. The germline V gene has CDR1 MNHNS and CDR2 SASEGT. With V trimmed by 4 bases and J by 4 bases, 11 bases remained unmatched. The CDR3 here is CASSAPTGMLADTQYF. DNA for the CDR3: TGTGCCAGCAGTGCACCGACAGGGATGCTGGCAGATACGCAGTATTTT.

This clonotype was seen ten or more times. This rearrangement joins TRBV12-3 or TRBV12-4 to TRBJ2-5, with D perhaps matching TRBD2 (6 bases). Trimming stripped 3 bases from V and 5 bases from J, with 7 bases between. The CDR3 runs to 12 residues. CDR3 region: CASSLGTETQYF. The CDR3 region has the DNA TGTGCCAGCAGTTTGGGGACTGAGACCCAGTACTTC.

A few counts support this clonotype. V is TRBV15 and J is TRBJ2-1; 7 nucleotides match TRBD1. Per the germline V gene, CDR1 is LNHNV and CDR2 is YYDKDF (reference sequence). The V segment lost 4 bases and the J segment 9 bases; nucleotides outside the gene matches: 9. The CDR3 extends over 14 amino acids. As DNA, the CDR3 is TGTGCCACCAGCACAGAGGGACAGAATATTGAGCAGTTCTTC. It encodes CATSTEGQNIEQFF.

This sequence joins TRBV28 and TRBJ2-7, with D possibly being TRBD2 (7 bases). Germline V lookup: CDR1 MDHEN, CDR2 SYDVKM. With 3 bases removed from V and 4 bases from J, the gap between germline ends came to 13 bases. The CDR3 is 14 amino acids. The CDR3 nucleotides are TGTGCCAGCAGTTTGGGGGGGCGCAGGTACGAGCAGTACTTC. Protein sequence: CASSLGGRRYEQYF.

Many counts were recorded for this clonotype. V is TRBV25-1 and J is TRBJ2-7; TRBD2 matches at 10 bases. The CDR3 runs to 16 residues. Germline values: CDR1 MGHDK, CDR2 SYGVNS. Trimming cost V 4 bases and J 0 bases; bases outside gene matches: 6. The CDR3 region has the DNA TGTGCCAGCAGTGGACGGAGCGGGAGGGGCTCCTACGAGCAGTACTTC. Translation: CASSGRSGRGSYEQYF.

The V and J genes are TRBV28 and TRBJ2-1; no clear D. Trimming took off 2 bases at V and 7 bases at J, with 12 bases between the two ends. Germline-derived CDR1 and CDR2 are MDHEN and SYDVKM. The CDR3 length is 14 residues. The CDR3 DNA reads TGTGCCAGCAGTTTACGCGGTAGTTTGAATGAGCAGTTCTTC. Translation: CASSLRGSLNEQFF.

This clonotype was observed many times. V is TRBV7-6 and J is TRBJ2-1; 12 bases align to TRBD1. Germline values: CDR1 SGHVS, CDR2 FNYEAQ. The CDR3 has 19 residues. V trimming: 2 bases; J trimming: 0 bases; junction bases outside the gene matches: 8. As DNA, the CDR3 is TGTGCCAGCAGCTTATCGGGACAGGGGGCGATGAGCTCCTACAATGAGCAGTTCTTC. This codes for CASSLSGQGAMSSYNEQFF.

The chain employs TRBV5-4 and TRBJ2-7; D is perhaps TRBD1 (5 bases). The V end lost 2 bases, the J end lost 5 bases, and 11 bases lay between the germline ends. Germline CDR1 reads SGHNT; CDR2 reads YYREEE (reference sequence). CDR3 size: 13 residues. The CDR3 region is CASSLSGFDEQYF. The CDR3 nucleotides read TGTGCCAGCAGCTTATCAGGGTTCGACGAGCAGTACTTC.

The chain couples TRBV3-1 to TRBJ2-5, with D uncertain. This CDR3 region has 14 residues. The V end was cut by 1 base, the J end by 5 bases, with 11 bases between. Germline V gene lookup returns CDR1 LGHDT and CDR2 YNNKEL (reference sequence). CDR3 amino acids: CASSQVVDPETQYF. The CDR3 DNA reads as TGTGCCAGCAGCCAAGTTGTGGATCCGGAGACCCAGTACTTC.

This clonotype was picked up many times. The genes are TRBV12-3 or TRBV12-4 and TRBJ2-7; D is possibly TRBD2 (6 bases). CDR3 length equals 13 residues. The ends were cut back, 6 bases at V and 5 bases at J, with 14 bases in the middle. CDR3 protein: CASRRASDDEQYF. For the CDR3, the DNA is TGTGCCAGCAGGCGGGCTAGCGACGACGAGCAGTACTTC.

The rearrangement uses TRBV6-1 and TRBJ2-6; D gene ambiguous. Per the germline V gene, CDR1 is MNHNS and CDR2 is SASEGT. Trimming took off 2 bases at V and 1 base at J, with 9 bases between the two ends. This CDR3 has 16 residues. The CDR3 region is CASSESYGSGANVLTF. The CDR3 DNA follows: TGTGCCAGCAGTGAATCCTATGGATCTGGGGCCAACGTCCTGACTTTC.